This is a list of T cell receptor beta chains from one sample in a study of PD-L1 blockade in urothelial cancer. The protocol was immunoSEQ multiplex PCR, while the TCRdb copy is restricted to in-frame clones and leaves out a portion. The table lists fewer than 45,000 clones, roughly 38% of them singletons. Material: tumor tissue, obtained before atezolizumab (anti-PD-L1) treatment. These receptors all come from a man in his sixties with urothelial cancer. Each CDR3 is given with its conserved first and last residue. Fields, in order: D gene, J gene, V gene, clone size, CDR3 protein, CDR3 DNA. D genes are given only for firm matches. Clone size, where shown, is once, few, many, or a class for clones that have expanded.

TRBD1,TRBJ1-2,TRBV9,few,CASISDRVNYGYTF,TGTGCCAGCATATCGGACAGGGTTAACTATGGCTACACCTTC
.,TRBJ1-2,TRBV6-8,many,CACRAGAGYGYTF,TGTGCCTGCAGGGCAGGGGCTGGCTATGGCTACACCTTC
.,TRBJ1-5,TRBV6-8,.,CASSYSRFQPQHF,TGTGCCAGCAGTTACTCGAGATTTCAGCCCCAGCATTTT
.,TRBJ2-1,TRBV6-8,few,CASSYKGYAGNEQFF,TGTGCCAGCAGTTATAAGGGATACGCAGGGAATGAGCAGTTCTTC
.,TRBJ1-5,TRBV10-2,.,CASSKEVGNQPQHF,TGCGCCAGCAGTAAGGAAGTGGGCAATCAGCCCCAGCATTTT
.,TRBJ1-1,TRBV6-8,.,CASFTLDTVAEAFF,TGTGCCAGCTTCACGTTGGATACGGTCGCTGAAGCTTTCTTT
.,TRBJ1-1,TRBV7-7,many,CASSSNEGEAEAFF,TGTGCCAGCAGCAGTAATGAGGGGGAAGCTGAAGCTTTCTTT
TRBD1,TRBJ2-7,TRBV19,medium-sized,CASSIGTGGYEQYF,TGTGCCAGTAGCATCGGGACAGGGGGCTACGAGCAGTACTTC
.,TRBJ2-3,TRBV1,.,CASSQAGGRTDTQYF,TGCGCCAGCAGCCAAGCGGGGGGGCGCACAGATACGCAGTATTTT
.,TRBJ2-2,TRBV5-1,.,CASSLEFSPRGELFF,TGCGCCAGCAGCTTGGAGTTCTCTCCCCGGGGGGAGCTGTTTTTT
.,TRBJ1-2,TRBV14,.,CASSQVRGASGYTF,TGTGCCAGCAGCCAAGTTAGGGGGGCCTCTGGCTACACCTTC
TRBD2,TRBJ2-2,TRBV11-3,few,CASSLVLASGRTGELFF,TGTGCCAGCAGCTTAGTCCTGGCTAGCGGGAGAACCGGGGAGCTGTTTTTT
TRBD2,TRBJ2-2,TRBV6-8,few,CASTRRTSMDTGELFF,TGTGCCAGCACCCGAAGGACTAGCATGGACACCGGGGAGCTGTTTTTT
.,TRBJ2-5,TRBV29-1,.,CSVAHGRETQYF,TGCAGCGTTGCCCACGGGCGTGAGACCCAGTACTTC
TRBD1,TRBJ1-1,TRBV11-3,many,CASLAGGFQAEAFF,TGTGCCAGCCTTGCAGGGGGGTTTCAGGCTGAAGCTTTCTTT
.,TRBJ1-1,TRBV6-8,few,CASTLVGGEAFF,TGTGCCAGCACCCTAGTCGGGGGAGAAGCTTTCTTT
.,TRBJ1-2,TRBV11-3,few,CASSWRGTGTLNTF,TGTGCCAGCAGCTGGAGGGGGACCGGGACCCTTAACACCTTC
.,TRBJ2-3,TRBV6-8,few,CASSYSFVSPDTQYF,TGTGCCAGCAGTTACTCGTTCGTATCCCCAGATACGCAGTATTTT
.,TRBJ2-6,TRBV30,.,CAWRAGANVLTF,TGTGCCTGGCGGGCCGGGGCCAACGTCCTGACTTTC
.,TRBJ2-1,TRBV1,.,CTSSHQTSGTHNEQFF,TGCACCAGCAGCCACCAGACTAGCGGGACCCACAATGAGCAGTTCTTC